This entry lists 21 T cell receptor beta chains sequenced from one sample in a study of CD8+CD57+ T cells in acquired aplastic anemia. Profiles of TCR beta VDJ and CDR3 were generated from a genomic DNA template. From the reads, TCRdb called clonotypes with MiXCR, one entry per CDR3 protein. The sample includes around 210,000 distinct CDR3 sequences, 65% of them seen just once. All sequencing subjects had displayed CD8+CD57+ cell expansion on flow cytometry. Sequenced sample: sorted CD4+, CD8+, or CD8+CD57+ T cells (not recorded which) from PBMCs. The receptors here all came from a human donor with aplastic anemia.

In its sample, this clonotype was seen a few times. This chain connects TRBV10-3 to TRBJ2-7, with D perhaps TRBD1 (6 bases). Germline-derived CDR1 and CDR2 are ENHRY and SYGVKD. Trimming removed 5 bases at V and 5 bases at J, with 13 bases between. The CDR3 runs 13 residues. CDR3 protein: CAISSGAEDEQYF. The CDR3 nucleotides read TGTGCCATCAGTTCAGGGGCGGAGGACGAGCAGTACTTC.

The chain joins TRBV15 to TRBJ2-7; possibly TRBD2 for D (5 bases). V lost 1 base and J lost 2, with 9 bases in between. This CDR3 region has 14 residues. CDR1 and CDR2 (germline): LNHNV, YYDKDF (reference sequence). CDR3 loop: CATSRGVGAYEQYF. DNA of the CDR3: TGTGCCACCAGCAGAGGGGTGGGAGCCTACGAGCAGTACTTC.

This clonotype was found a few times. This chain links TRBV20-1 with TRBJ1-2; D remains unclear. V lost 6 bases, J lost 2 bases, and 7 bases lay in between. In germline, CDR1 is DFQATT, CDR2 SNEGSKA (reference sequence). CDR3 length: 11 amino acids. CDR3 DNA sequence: TGCAGTGCCGACGGGAACTATGGCTACACCTTC. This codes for CSADGNYGYTF.

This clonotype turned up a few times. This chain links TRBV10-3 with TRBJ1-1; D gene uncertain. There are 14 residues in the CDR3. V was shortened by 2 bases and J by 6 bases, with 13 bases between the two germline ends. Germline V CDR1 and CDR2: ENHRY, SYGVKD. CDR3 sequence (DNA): TGTGCCATCAGTGAGAAGGGCTTGAGCGCTGAAGCTTTCTTT. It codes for CAISEKGLSAEAFF.

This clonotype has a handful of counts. The CDR3 loop reads CASSSRNNEQFF. In DNA form, the CDR3 reads TGTGCCAGCAGCTCCAGGAACAATGAGCAGTTCTTC. The rearrangement uses TRBV7-2 and TRBJ2-1, with no clear D. The germline CDR1 and CDR2 sequences are SGHTA and FQGNSA. The CDR3 totals 12 residues. Trimming left V 4 bases short and J 5 bases short, with 6 bases between.

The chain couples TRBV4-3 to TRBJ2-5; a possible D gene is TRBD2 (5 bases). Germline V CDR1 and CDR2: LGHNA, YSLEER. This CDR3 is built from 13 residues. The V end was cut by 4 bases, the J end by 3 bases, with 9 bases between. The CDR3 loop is CASSLGAEETQYF. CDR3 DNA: TGCGCCAGCAGCCTGGGAGCGGAAGAGACCCAGTACTTC.

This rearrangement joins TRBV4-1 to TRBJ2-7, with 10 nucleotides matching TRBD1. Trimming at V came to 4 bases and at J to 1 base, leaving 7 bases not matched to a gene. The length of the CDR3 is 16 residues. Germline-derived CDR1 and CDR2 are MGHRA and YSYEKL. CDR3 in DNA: TGCGCCAGCAGCCCATCACCGGGACAGGGGTCCTACGAGCAGTACTTC. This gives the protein CASSPSPGQGSYEQYF.

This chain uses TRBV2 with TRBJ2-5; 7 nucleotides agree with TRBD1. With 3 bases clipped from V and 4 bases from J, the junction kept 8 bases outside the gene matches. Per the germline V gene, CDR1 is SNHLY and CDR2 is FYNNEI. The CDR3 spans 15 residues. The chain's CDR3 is CASSDIGRGRETQYF. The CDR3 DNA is TGTGCCAGCAGTGATATTGGTAGGGGGCGAGAGACCCAGTACTTC.

CDR3 residues: CASSQWAGSGQPQHF. The CDR3 bases are TGTGCCAGCAGCCAGTGGGCAGGGTCCGGTCAGCCCCAGCATTTT. The chain is built from TRBV7-2 and TRBJ1-5, with D perhaps matching TRBD1 (5 bases). The CDR3 is made up of 15 amino acids. CDR1 and CDR2 (germline): SGHTA, FQGNSA. V was pared by 5 bases and J by 6 bases, with 17 bases between.

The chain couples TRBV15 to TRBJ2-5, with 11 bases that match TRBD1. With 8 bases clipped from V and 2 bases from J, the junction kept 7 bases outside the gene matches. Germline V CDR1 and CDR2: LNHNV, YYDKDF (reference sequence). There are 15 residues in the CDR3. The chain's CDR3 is CATVDRDRGQETQYF. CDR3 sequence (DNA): TGTGCCACCGTCGACCGGGACAGGGGGCAAGAGACCCAGTACTTC.

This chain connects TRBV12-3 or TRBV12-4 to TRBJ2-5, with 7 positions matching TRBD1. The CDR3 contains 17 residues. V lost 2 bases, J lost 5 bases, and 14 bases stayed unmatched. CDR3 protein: CASSLYADRRSGETQYF. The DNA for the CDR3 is TGTGCCAGCAGTTTATATGCGGACAGGAGGAGCGGCGAGACCCAGTACTTC.

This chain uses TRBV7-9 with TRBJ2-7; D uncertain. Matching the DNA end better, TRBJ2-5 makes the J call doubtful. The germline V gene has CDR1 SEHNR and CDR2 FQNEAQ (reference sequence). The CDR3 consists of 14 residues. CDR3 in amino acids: CAVSLENHVETQYF. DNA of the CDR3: TGTGCCGTCTCTCTGGAAAACCACGTTGAGACCCAGTACTTC.

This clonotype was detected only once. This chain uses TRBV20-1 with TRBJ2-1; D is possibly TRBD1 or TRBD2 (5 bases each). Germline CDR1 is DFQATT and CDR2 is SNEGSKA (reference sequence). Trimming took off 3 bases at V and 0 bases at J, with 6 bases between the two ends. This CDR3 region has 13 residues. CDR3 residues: CSASGGSYNEQFF. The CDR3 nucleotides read TGCAGTGCTAGTGGGGGCTCCTACAATGAGCAGTTCTTC.

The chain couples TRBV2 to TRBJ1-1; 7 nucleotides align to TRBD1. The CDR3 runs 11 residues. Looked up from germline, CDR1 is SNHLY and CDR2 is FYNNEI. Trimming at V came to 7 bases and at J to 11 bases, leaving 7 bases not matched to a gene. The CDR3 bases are TGTGCCAGCAAAATAGACAGGGCTGCTTTCTTT. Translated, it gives CASKIDRAAFF.

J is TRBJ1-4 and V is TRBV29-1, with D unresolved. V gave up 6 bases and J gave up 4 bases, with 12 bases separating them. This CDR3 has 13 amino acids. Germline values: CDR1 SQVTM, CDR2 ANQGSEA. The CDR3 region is CSVVVRDNEKLFF. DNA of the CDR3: TGCAGCGTCGTCGTCCGGGATAATGAAAAACTGTTTTTT.

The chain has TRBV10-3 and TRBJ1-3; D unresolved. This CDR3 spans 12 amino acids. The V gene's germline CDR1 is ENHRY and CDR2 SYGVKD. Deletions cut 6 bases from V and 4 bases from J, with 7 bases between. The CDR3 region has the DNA TGTGCCATCAGGAGTGAAGGAAACACCATATATTTT. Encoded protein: CAIRSEGNTIYF.

The CDR3 is CSAPTSATTDTQYF. CDR3 nucleotides: TGCAGTGCTCCTACTAGCGCTACCACAGATACGCAGTATTTT. The V gene is TRBV20-1, the J gene TRBJ2-3; TRBD2 matches at 7 bases. The ends lost 5 bases at V and 2 bases at J; junction bases unmatched: 7. CDR1 is DFQATT and CDR2 is SNEGSKA in the germline V gene (reference sequence). This CDR3 is built from 14 residues.

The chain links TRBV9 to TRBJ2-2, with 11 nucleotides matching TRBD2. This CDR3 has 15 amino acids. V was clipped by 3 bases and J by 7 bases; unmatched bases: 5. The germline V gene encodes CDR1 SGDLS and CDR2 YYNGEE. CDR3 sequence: CASSDSGGAGGELFF. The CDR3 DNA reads TGTGCCAGCAGCGATAGCGGGGGGGCCGGCGGGGAGCTGTTTTTT.

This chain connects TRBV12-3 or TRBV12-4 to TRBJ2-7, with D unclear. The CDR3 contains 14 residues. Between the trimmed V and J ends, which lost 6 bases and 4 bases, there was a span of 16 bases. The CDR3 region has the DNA TGTGCCAGCAGCCGGGTAGCAGGACCATACGAGCAGTACTTC. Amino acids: CASSRVAGPYEQYF.

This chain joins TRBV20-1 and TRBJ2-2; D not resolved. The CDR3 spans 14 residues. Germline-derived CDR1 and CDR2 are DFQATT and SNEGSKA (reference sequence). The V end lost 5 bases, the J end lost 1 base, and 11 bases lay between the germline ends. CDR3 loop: CSAGPNENTGELFF. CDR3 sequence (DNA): TGCAGTGCTGGCCCCAACGAGAACACCGGGGAGCTGTTTTTT.

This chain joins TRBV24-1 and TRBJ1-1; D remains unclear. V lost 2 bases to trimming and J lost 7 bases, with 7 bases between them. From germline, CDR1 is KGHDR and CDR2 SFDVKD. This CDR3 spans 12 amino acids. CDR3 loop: CATSDSEDEAFF. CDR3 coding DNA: TGTGCCACCAGTGATTCAGAGGATGAAGCTTTCTTT.